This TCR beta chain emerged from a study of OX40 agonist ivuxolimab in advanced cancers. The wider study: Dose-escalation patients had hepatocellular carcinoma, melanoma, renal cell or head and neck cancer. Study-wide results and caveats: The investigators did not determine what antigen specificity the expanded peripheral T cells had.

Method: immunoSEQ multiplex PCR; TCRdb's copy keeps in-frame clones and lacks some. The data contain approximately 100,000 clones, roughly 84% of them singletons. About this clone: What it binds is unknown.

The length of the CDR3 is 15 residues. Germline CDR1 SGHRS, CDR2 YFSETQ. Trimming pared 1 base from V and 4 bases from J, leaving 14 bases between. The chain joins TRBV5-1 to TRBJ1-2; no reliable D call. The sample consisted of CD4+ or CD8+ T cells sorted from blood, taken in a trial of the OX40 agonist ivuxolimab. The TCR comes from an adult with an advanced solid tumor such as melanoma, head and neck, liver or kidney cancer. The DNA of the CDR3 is TGCGCCAGCAGCTTGCAGGTTGGGCAGAGCTATGGCTACACCTTC. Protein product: CASSLQVGQSYGYTF.